The subject of this entry is one TCR beta chain. No antigen is known for it. No clone much larger than this one lies a single base away; base qualities are absent. The CDR3 starts with the cysteine, ends with the phenylalanine, and has 13 residues. Only CDR3 DNA is held: 39 bases, read in frame from base 1. The germline V gene supplies CDR1 SGHVS and CDR2 FQNEAQ. Trimming accounts for 3 bases at V and 4 bases at J, while the number of junction bases matched to no gene is 3. Participants in the prospective study were enrolled through a virtual design, were aged about 18 to 100 years, and lived in roughly 24 United States geographic areas. In the prospective study, cohorts were assigned on the basis of participant-reported clinical history obtained from a screening survey and a study questionnaire. Recovered participants in ImmuneRACE Cohort 3 were defined by two consecutive negative NP/OP PCR tests, clearance by a healthcare professional, or resolution of symptoms. Each participant in the prospective study had whole blood, serum and a nasopharyngeal or oropharyngeal swab collected by mobile phlebotomists. Additional blood draws and questionnaires over an approximately 2-month period could optionally be provided by prospective study participants. Before DNA extraction, blood samples from the prospective study were shipped at room temperature or frozen.

This specimen belongs to a study of blood T cell repertoires in COVID-19 (dated by TCRdb to 2018 to 2020). General notes on the study: Samples covering the acute and convalescent phases of COVID-19 were provided by collaborators in the United States, Italy and Spain. The prospective study material was composed of cDNA or gDNA derived from T cells, B-cell-depleted T cells, or PBMCs. Deeply sampled blood TCRbeta repertoires from subjects exposed to, actively infected with, or recovered from COVID-19 were included in the dataset. The repertoires were made available in a free public database intended to serve as a resource for research on the immune response to SARS-CoV-2. Samples were obtained from the ongoing ImmuneRACE study (first 160 participants) and from over a thousand subjects provided by 6 global collaborators. A de-identified subject ID, COVID-19 status, age in years and sex were almost always included in the sample metadata. Where available, HLA class I and class II types were taken from metadata supplied by the sample provider and were not determined by assay-based typing. Results the study describes overall, beyond this receptor: Clinical and demographic metadata were provided uncurated, with the amount varying by source and participant.

TCRbeta CDR3 regions were amplified from genomic DNA using the immunoSEQ Assay, a bias-controlled multiplex PCR. In the source study's methods: The number of nucleated cells in each sample was estimated by amplification of reference gene primers within the assay. Sequence reads were collapsed and filtered to measure the absolute abundance of every unique TCRbeta CDR3 rearrangement. For each sample, productive Simpson clonality was calculated by taking the square root of Simpson's diversity index across productive rearrangements. As stored in TCRdb, this immuneACCESS dataset retains in-frame rearrangements with V and J assigned. A fraction of the clones does not appear; measured against another copy, unresolved V genes explain less than half of the discrepancy, and the remainder lacks a known reason. For V, J and clone size, that table is used; D and trimming come from the DNA. For this sample the table gives over 250,000 clones, of which 90% were detected only once. In total, the top ten clones hold around 1.1% of the sample.

The chain was built from TRBV7-8 and TRBJ2-7, and 7 bases in between align with TRBD2. This sequence originates from a woman under 40 who had recovered from COVID-19. The sample comprised PBMCs or T cells enriched from blood (not recorded which). The nucleotides read TGTGCCAGCAGCTTGCAGCGGGATTACGAGCAGTACTTC. Translation gives CASSLQRDYEQYF.